This is a list of T cell receptor beta chains from one sample in a study of blood T cell repertoires in COVID-19. Repertoires were generated with immunoSEQ multiplex PCR, while TCRdb's copy carries only in-frame clones and drops some. The data hold 100,000 to 120,000 clones, with roughly nine tenths observed a single time. The material sequenced was peripheral blood. These receptors all stem from a human donor in a cohort sampled during active COVID-19. The CDR3 runs from the conserved cysteine through the conserved F or W. The D gene is left open where the match is weak. Some rows mark clone size as missing; the rest say once, few, many or name a class of expanded clone.

v_gene,len,abundance,d_gene,j_gene,CDR3aa,CDR3nt
TRBV11-1,16,.,TRBD1,TRBJ2-2,CASSLSRRGRPGELFF,TGTGCCAGCAGCTTATCACGCAGGGGGCGCCCCGGGGAGCTGTTTTTT
TRBV3-1/TRBV3-2,15,.,.,TRBJ1-1,CASSQGTSGTTEAFF,TGTGCCAGCAGCCAAGGCACCTCCGGGACAACTGAAGCTTTCTTT
TRBV6-2/TRBV6-3,14,few,TRBD2,TRBJ2-7,CASSLAGSTYEQYF,TGTGCCAGCAGTTTAGCGGGATCGACCTACGAGCAGTACTTC
TRBV30,12,few,.,TRBJ2-5,CAWAIDRETQYF,TGTGCCTGGGCGATAGACAGAGAGACCCAGTACTTC
TRBV19,17,.,TRBD2,TRBJ2-1,CASNPASASGSRSEQFF,TGTGCCAGTAACCCCGCGAGCGCTAGCGGGAGTCGGTCTGAGCAGTTCTTC
TRBV4-3,18,.,.,TRBJ1-2,CASSRLNRVLVLHYGYTF,TGCGCCAGCAGCCGCCTCAACAGGGTCCTAGTCCTTCACTATGGCTACACCTTC
TRBV6-5,14,.,.,TRBJ1-3,CASIIGGSGNTIYF,TGTGCCAGCATTATCGGGGGCTCTGGAAACACCATATATTTT
TRBV30,15,.,TRBD1,TRBJ1-2,CAWRETGVSNYGYTF,TGTGCCTGGAGAGAAACAGGGGTCTCTAACTATGGCTACACCTTC
TRBV7-8,17,medium-sized,.,TRBJ2-2,CASSLSRRVENTGELFF,TGTGCCAGCAGCTTATCTAGGAGGGTGGAGAACACCGGGGAGCTGTTTTTT
TRBV2,12,few,.,TRBJ2-1,CASSAIADQQFF,TGTGCCAGCAGTGCCATAGCGGACCAGCAGTTCTTC
TRBV27,14,.,.,TRBJ1-2,CASSFGVSNYGYTF,TGTGCCAGCAGTTTCGGGGTTTCTAACTATGGCTACACCTTC
TRBV27,13,once,.,TRBJ2-7,CASSGQGNPEQYF,TGTGCCAGCAGTGGGCAGGGGAATCCCGAGCAGTACTTC
TRBV15,14,.,TRBD1,TRBJ1-4,CATSREDRAEKLFF,TGTGCCACCAGCAGAGAGGACAGGGCTGAAAAACTGTTTTTT